These T cell receptor beta chains were read from a single sample in a study of blood T cell repertoires in COVID-19. Assay: immunoSEQ multiplex PCR; the TCRdb copy retains only in-frame clones and omits some. In the table there are 150,000 or so clones, over 80% of which are singletons. The sequenced sample was PBMCs or T cells enriched from blood (not recorded which). The receptors were sampled from a man aged 70 or older who had been exposed to COVID-19. Each CDR3 is given with its conserved first and last residue. The order of the fields is clone size, J gene, D gene, V gene, CDR3 protein, CDR3 DNA. D genes are given only for firm matches. Clone size is given for some rows only: seen once, a few or many times, or a class if the clone is expanded.

abundance: many; j_gene: TRBJ1-2; d_gene: NA; v_gene: TRBV3-1/TRBV3-2; CDR3aa: CASSYYHGYTF; CDR3nt: TGTGCCAGCAGCTACTATCACGGCTACACCTTC
abundance: NA; j_gene: TRBJ1-3; d_gene: NA; v_gene: TRBV7-2; CDR3aa: CASSLGQTSGNTIYF; CDR3nt: TGTGCCAGCAGCTTAGGACAGACCTCTGGAAACACCATATATTTT
abundance: once; j_gene: TRBJ1-2; d_gene: NA; v_gene: TRBV7-9; CDR3aa: CASSLEFRSQGYTF; CDR3nt: TGTGCCAGCAGCTTAGAATTCCGATCTCAGGGCTACACCTTC
abundance: NA; j_gene: TRBJ1-3; d_gene: TRBD1; v_gene: TRBV3-1/TRBV3-2; CDR3aa: CASSQEGQGAGNTIYF; CDR3nt: TGTGCCAGCAGCCAAGAGGGACAGGGAGCTGGAAACACCATATATTTT
abundance: once; j_gene: TRBJ2-2; d_gene: TRBD2; v_gene: TRBV27; CDR3aa: CASSLLAGATGELFF; CDR3nt: TGTGCCAGCAGTTTGTTAGCGGGGGCCACCGGGGAGCTGTTTTTT
abundance: NA; j_gene: TRBJ1-1; d_gene: NA; v_gene: TRBV27; CDR3aa: CASSFDMNTEAFF; CDR3nt: TGTGCCAGCAGTTTTGACATGAACACTGAAGCTTTCTTT
abundance: NA; j_gene: TRBJ2-7; d_gene: NA; v_gene: TRBV12-3/TRBV12-4; CDR3aa: CASSTGLYEQYF; CDR3nt: TGTGCCAGCAGTACCGGACTCTACGAGCAGTACTTC
abundance: NA; j_gene: TRBJ1-1; d_gene: TRBD1; v_gene: TRBV5-5; CDR3aa: CASRRTGTPEAFF; CDR3nt: TGTGCCAGCAGACGGACAGGGACTCCTGAAGCTTTCTTT
abundance: NA; j_gene: TRBJ2-1; d_gene: TRBD2; v_gene: TRBV14; CDR3aa: CASSQASGSSYNEQFF; CDR3nt: TGTGCCAGCAGCCAAGCTAGCGGGAGCTCCTACAATGAGCAGTTCTTC
abundance: NA; j_gene: TRBJ2-1; d_gene: TRBD2; v_gene: TRBV4-1; CDR3aa: CASSQDLAGAYISYNEQFF; CDR3nt: TGCGCCAGCAGCCAAGATCTAGCGGGGGCCTATATCTCCTACAATGAGCAGTTCTTC
abundance: NA; j_gene: TRBJ2-5; d_gene: TRBD1; v_gene: TRBV4-1; CDR3aa: CASSQSDRVQETQYF; CDR3nt: TGCGCCAGCAGCCAGTCTGACAGGGTCCAAGAGACCCAGTACTTC
abundance: NA; j_gene: TRBJ1-1; d_gene: NA; v_gene: TRBV6-5; CDR3aa: CASSSGNRINTEAFF; CDR3nt: TGTGCCAGCAGCTCGGGAAACAGAATTAACACTGAAGCTTTCTTT
abundance: NA; j_gene: TRBJ1-1; d_gene: TRBD1; v_gene: TRBV10-1; CDR3aa: CASSDSGGSAEAFF; CDR3nt: TGCGCCAGCAGTGATTCAGGGGGGAGTGCTGAAGCTTTCTTT
abundance: NA; j_gene: TRBJ1-1; d_gene: NA; v_gene: TRBV19; CDR3aa: CASSIAQQTRVAFF; CDR3nt: TGTGCCAGTAGTATAGCCCAACAGACACGAGTAGCTTTCTTT
abundance: once; j_gene: TRBJ2-3; d_gene: TRBD2; v_gene: TRBV11-1; CDR3aa: CASSLIAGATDTQYF; CDR3nt: TGTGCCAGCAGTCTTATAGCGGGGGCCACAGATACGCAGTATTTT
abundance: NA; j_gene: TRBJ1-4; d_gene: NA; v_gene: TRBV19; CDR3aa: CASTAGTPNEKLFF; CDR3nt: TGTGCCAGTACCGCCGGGACACCTAATGAAAAACTGTTTTTT
abundance: NA; j_gene: TRBJ1-3; d_gene: TRBD1; v_gene: TRBV28; CDR3aa: CASSLGVGGYSGNTIYF; CDR3nt: TGTGCCAGCAGTTTAGGAGTAGGGGGCTATTCTGGAAACACCATATATTTT
abundance: NA; j_gene: TRBJ2-2; d_gene: TRBD1; v_gene: TRBV3-1/TRBV3-2; CDR3aa: CASRPGGNTGELFF; CDR3nt: TGTGCCAGCAGACCAGGGGGGAACACCGGGGAGCTGTTTTTT
abundance: NA; j_gene: TRBJ1-5; d_gene: NA; v_gene: TRBV19; CDR3aa: CASSIVGGLGNQPQHF; CDR3nt: TGTGCCAGTAGTATAGTCGGGGGGCTCGGCAATCAGCCCCAGCATTTT
abundance: NA; j_gene: TRBJ2-5; d_gene: NA; v_gene: TRBV5-8; CDR3aa: CASSGWSTQETQYF; CDR3nt: TGTGCCAGCAGTGGTTGGAGCACCCAAGAGACCCAGTACTTC
abundance: NA; j_gene: TRBJ1-5; d_gene: NA; v_gene: TRBV7-2; CDR3aa: CASSAETAGNQPQHF; CDR3nt: TGTGCCAGCAGCGCCGAAACTGCGGGCAATCAGCCCCAGCATTTT
abundance: NA; j_gene: TRBJ2-7; d_gene: NA; v_gene: TRBV5-5; CDR3aa: CASSLVLGASYEQYF; CDR3nt: TGTGCCAGCAGCTTAGTATTGGGCGCGTCCTACGAGCAGTACTTC
abundance: once; j_gene: TRBJ1-1; d_gene: NA; v_gene: TRBV29-1; CDR3aa: CSVLSNTEAFF; CDR3nt: TGCAGCGTTCTGAGTAACACTGAAGCTTTCTTT